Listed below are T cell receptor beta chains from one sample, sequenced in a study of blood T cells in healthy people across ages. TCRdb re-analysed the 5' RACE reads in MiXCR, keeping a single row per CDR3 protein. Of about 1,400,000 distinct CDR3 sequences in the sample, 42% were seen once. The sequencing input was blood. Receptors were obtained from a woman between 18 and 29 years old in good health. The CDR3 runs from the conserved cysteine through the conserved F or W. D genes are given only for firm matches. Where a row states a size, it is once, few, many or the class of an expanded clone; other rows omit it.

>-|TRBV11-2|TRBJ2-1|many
CASSFRSSYNEQFF
TGTGCCAGCAGCTTTCGAAGCAGCTACAATGAGCAGTTCTTC
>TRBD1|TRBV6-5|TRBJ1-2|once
CASSRTLTGGGYGYTF
TGTGCCAGCAGTAGGACCTTGACAGGGGGAGGCTATGGCTACACCTTC
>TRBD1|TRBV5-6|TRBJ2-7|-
CASGLSSVGTGGPEQYF
TGTGCCAGCGGCTTGTCTTCGGTAGGGACAGGGGGTCCCGAGCAGTACTTC
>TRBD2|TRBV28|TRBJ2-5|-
CASSFTSGRTRETQYF
TGTGCCAGCAGTTTTACCAGCGGGAGAACCCGGGAGACCCAGTACTTC
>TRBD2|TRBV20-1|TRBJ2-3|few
CSASGTGTSATDTQYF
TGCAGTGCTAGCGGTACCGGGACTAGCGCTACAGATACGCAGTATTTT
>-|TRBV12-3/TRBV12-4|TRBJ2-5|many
CASSLALLGAQYF
TGTGCCAGCAGTTTAGCGCTTTTGGGAGCCCAGTACTTC
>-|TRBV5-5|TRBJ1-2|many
CASSPETGPNYGYTF
TGTGCCAGCAGCCCGGAGACAGGACCTAACTATGGCTACACCTTC
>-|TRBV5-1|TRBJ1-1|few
CASTGHDEAFF
TGCGCCAGCACGGGACACGATGAAGCTTTCTTT
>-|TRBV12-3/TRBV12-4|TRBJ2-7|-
CASSRGEGVEQYF
TGTGCCAGCAGTCGAGGGGAGGGGGTCGAGCAGTACTTC
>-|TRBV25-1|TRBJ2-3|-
CASMDTRTDTQYF
TGTGCCAGCATGGACACTCGCACAGATACGCAGTATTTT
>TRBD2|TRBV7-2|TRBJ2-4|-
CASSEITFRGEQYF
TGTGCCAGCAGCGAGATCACATTCCGGGGGGAGCAGTACTTC
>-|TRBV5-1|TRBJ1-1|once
CASWPGSSGGGNTEAFF
TGCGCCAGCTGGCCAGGCTCGTCCGGGGGGGGGAACACTGAAGCTTTCTTT
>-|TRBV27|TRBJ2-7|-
CASRALSSYEQYF
TGTGCCAGCAGGGCTTTGAGCTCCTACGAGCAGTACTTC
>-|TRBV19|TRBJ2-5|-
CANSVLGVYNEQYF
TGTGCCAATAGCGTCCTAGGGGTTTACAATGAGCAGTACTTC
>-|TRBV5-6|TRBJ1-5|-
CASSLVGQAGNQPQHF
TGTGCCAGCAGCTTGGTAGGCCAGGCGGGGAATCAGCCCCAGCATTTT
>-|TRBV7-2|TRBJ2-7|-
CASSADWGDYEQYF
TGTGCCAGCAGCGCCGATTGGGGGGATTACGAGCAGTACTTC
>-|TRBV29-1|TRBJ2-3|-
CSVEDLIRATSTDTQYF
TGCAGCGTTGAAGATCTGATTAGAGCTACTAGCACAGATACGCAGTATTTT
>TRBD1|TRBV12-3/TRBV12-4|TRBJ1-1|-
CASSLGDRATEAFF
TGTGCCAGCAGTTTAGGGGACAGGGCCACTGAAGCTTTCTTT
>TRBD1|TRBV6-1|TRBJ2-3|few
CASSIGTVGDTQYF
TGTGCCAGCAGTATCGGGACAGTGGGAGATACGCAGTATTTT
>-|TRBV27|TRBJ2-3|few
CASGSRVTDTQYF
TGTGCCAGCGGGTCCAGGGTTACAGATACGCAGTATTTT
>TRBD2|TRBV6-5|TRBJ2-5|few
CASEKAGQETQYF
TGTGCCAGCGAGAAAGCGGGGCAAGAGACCCAGTACTTC
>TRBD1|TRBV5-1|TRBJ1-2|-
CASSSTPGQVLYGYTF
TGCGCCAGCAGCTCAACTCCGGGACAGGTCCTCTATGGCTACACCTTC
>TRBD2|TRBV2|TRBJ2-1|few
CACKAVAGGLYNEQFF
TGTGCCTGCAAAGCAGTCGCGGGAGGGCTTTACAATGAGCAGTTCTTC
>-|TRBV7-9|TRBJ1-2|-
CASSLEDGPYGYTF
TGTGCCAGCAGCTTAGAGGACGGGCCCTATGGCTACACCTTC
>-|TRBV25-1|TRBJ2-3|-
CASSEYTRTDTQYF
TGTGCCAGCAGTGAATATACACGCACAGATACGCAGTATTTT
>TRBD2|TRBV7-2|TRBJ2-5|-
CASSLGWGLAGPQVETQYF
TGTGCCAGCAGCTTAGGATGGGGACTAGCGGGACCCCAGGTGGAGACCCAGTACTTC
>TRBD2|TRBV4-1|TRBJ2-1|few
CASSFAPSGIGNEQFF
TGCGCCAGCAGCTTCGCCCCTAGCGGGATAGGTAATGAGCAGTTCTTC
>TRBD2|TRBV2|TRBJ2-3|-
CASTGTSGSTDTQYF
TGTGCCAGCACCGGGACTAGCGGGAGCACAGATACGCAGTATTTT
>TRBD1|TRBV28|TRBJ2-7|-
CASSMPRDSVYEQYF
TGTGCCAGCAGCATGCCCCGGGACAGTGTGTACGAGCAGTACTTC
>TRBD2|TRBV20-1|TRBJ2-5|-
CSAKSGGSHGQYF
TGCAGTGCTAAGAGCGGGGGGTCTCACGGGCAGTACTTC
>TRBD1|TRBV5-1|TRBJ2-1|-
CASSLNRGRTYNEQFF
TGCGCCAGCAGCCTGAACAGGGGACGAACCTACAATGAGCAGTTCTTC
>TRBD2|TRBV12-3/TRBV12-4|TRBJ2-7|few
CASNLAGGLSYEQYF
TGTGCCAGCAACCTAGCGGGAGGGCTCTCCTACGAGCAGTACTTC
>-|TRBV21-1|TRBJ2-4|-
CASSKSRLPRTLAKNIQYF
TGTGCCAGCAGCAAATCCCGACTCCCTAGAACCCTAGCCAAAAACATTCAGTACTTC
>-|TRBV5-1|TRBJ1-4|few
CASSLDRASTNEKLFF
TGCGCCAGCAGCTTGGACAGGGCGTCGACTAATGAAAAACTGTTTTTT
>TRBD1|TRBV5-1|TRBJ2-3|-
CASSSSQGASDTQYF
TGCGCCAGCAGCTCTTCTCAGGGGGCCTCAGATACGCAGTATTTT
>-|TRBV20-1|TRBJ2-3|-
CSARGWGRWTLTTQYF
TGCAGTGCTAGAGGCTGGGGCAGGTGGACCCTTACGACGCAGTATTTT
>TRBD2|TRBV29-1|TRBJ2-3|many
CSVEGTLAGTDTQYF
TGCAGCGTTGAAGGAACCCTAGCGGGCACAGATACGCAGTATTTT
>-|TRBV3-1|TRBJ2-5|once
CASSQVLGMGWTQYF
TGTGCCAGCAGCCAAGTTTTGGGGATGGGGTGGACCCAGTACTTC
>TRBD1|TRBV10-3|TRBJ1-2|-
CAISALTGAGGYTF
TGTGCCATCAGTGCGTTGACAGGGGCGGGCGGCTACACCTTC
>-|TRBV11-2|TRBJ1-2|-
CASSPSGAGGYTF
TGTGCCAGCAGCCCCTCCGGGGCCGGAGGCTACACCTTC
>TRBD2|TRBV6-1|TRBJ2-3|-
CASSEGGLAFSRTDTQYF
TGTGCCAGCAGTGAAGGGGGACTAGCGTTCTCTAGGACAGATACGCAGTATTTT
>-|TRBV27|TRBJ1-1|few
CASSRDLMNTEAFF
TGTGCCAGCAGCCGGGACCTAATGAACACTGAAGCTTTCTTT
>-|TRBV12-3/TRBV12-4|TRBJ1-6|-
CASSLPQGNSPLHF
TGTGCCAGCAGTTTACCCCAGGGAAATTCACCCCTCCACTTT
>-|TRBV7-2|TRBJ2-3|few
CASSPESGRTDTQYF
TGTGCCAGCAGCCCGGAGTCTGGGCGCACAGATACGCAGTATTTT
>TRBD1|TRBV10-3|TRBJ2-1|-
CAISEGGTGGMNEQFF
TGTGCCATCAGTGAAGGGGGGACAGGGGGCATGAATGAGCAGTTCTTC
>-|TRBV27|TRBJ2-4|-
CASSYGTPWTEQYF
TGTGCCAGCAGCTACGGGACGCCCTGGACGGAGCAGTACTTC